This TCR beta chain was documented in a study of cytomegalovirus exposure and HLA in healthy donors. Findings and limits, study-wide: Roughly uniform depth of sequencing across donors was assumed in presence/absence analyses. In a later analysis, at a false discovery rate of 0.05, roughly 17,000 TCR beta sequences matched HLA alleles.

The PCR was carried out with 60 Vbeta primers and 13 Jbeta primers. The data were produced by immunoSEQ multiplex PCR, yet TCRdb's version contains in-frame clones alone and is incomplete. The table counts over 65,000 clones; around 1.1% lies in the top ten. On this clone: The antigen remains unidentified.

Sequencing used PBMCs. The TCR comes from a young woman in good health and CMV-seronegative.

The CDR3 spells CASAWTRVSQETQYF. The CDR3, as DNA: TGCGCCAGCGCGTGGACACGAGTCTCGCAAGAGACCCAGTACTTC. J is TRBJ2-5 and V is TRBV10-1, with a possible D match to TRBD1 (5 bases). The CDR3 loop spans 15 amino acids. With 8 bases removed from V and 2 bases from J, the gap between germline ends came to 18 bases. Germline CDR1 and CDR2: WNHNN and SYGVQD (reference sequence).